The clone carrying this TCR beta chain was seen a single time. Its matching antigen is unknown. CDR3 length equals 14 residues. Germline V CDR1 and CDR2: SNHLY, FYNNEI. With 10 bases clipped from V and 3 bases from J, the junction kept 5 bases outside the gene matches. This table comes from immunoSEQ multiplex PCR, and its TCRdb copy is limited to in-frame clones, with some not included. The sample lists 150,000 to 200,000 clones; roughly 89% were seen once. This specimen comes from a study of T cell responses to AZD1222 COVID-19 vaccine. Study outcomes and limitations: Spike-specific TCR breadth and depth rose after two AZD1222 doses. Researchers report vaccine-associated CD4 TCRs spanning spike, with dominance at 160-218 and 743-854. Among the donors, most were white British and more were female, and clonal diversity was possibly underestimated.

Second doses that came at about 4 or about 12 weeks were put together. The clonotype was recovered from an adult who received the AZD1222 COVID-19 vaccine. Sample: peripheral blood, taken 28 days after the second AZD1222 dose. The chain is built from TRBV2 and TRBJ2-3; 12 bases are shared with TRBD2. The CDR3 DNA reads as TGTGCCATAGGACTAGCGGGGCAAACAGATACGCAGTATTTT. It encodes CAIGLAGQTDTQYF.